These 2 T cell receptor beta chains were all obtained from the same sample, sequenced in a study of T cell changes during pregnancy in multiple sclerosis. The repertoire was sequenced with immunoSEQ multiplex PCR; TCRdb's copy has only in-frame clones and lacks some. The sample has 50,000 or so clones, around 94% seen once; the top ten hold 0.37%. Material: CD4+ T cells from peripheral blood mononuclear cells, obtained before pregnancy. These receptors were taken from a female donor with multiple sclerosis, enrolled in a pregnancy study.

The genes are TRBV29-1 and TRBJ2-5; 8 bases map to TRBD1. Germline CDR1 is SQVTM and CDR2 is ANQGSEA. The J segment lost 1 base and the V segment lost 4 bases, leaving 5 bases of the junction unmatched. The CDR3 totals 14 residues. The CDR3 bases are TGCAGCGTTGGGGGGACAGGCATCCAAGAGACCCAGTACTTC. It specifies CSVGGTGIQETQYF.

This chain connects TRBV27 to TRBJ2-7; a possible D gene is TRBD1 (6 bases). Looked up from germline, CDR1 is MNHEY and CDR2 is SMNVEV (reference sequence). Deletions cut 5 bases from V and 3 bases from J, with 11 bases between. The CDR3 spans 13 residues. CDR3 sequence (DNA): TGTGCCAGCAGTATGGGACACCGCTACGAGCAGTACTTC. It codes for CASSMGHRYEQYF.